Following are 5 T cell receptor beta chains from one sample sequenced in a study of CXCR3-negative and CXCR3-positive naive CD8 T cells. Through 5' RACE with UMI labels, the TRB cDNA libraries were prepared. TCRdb processed the 5' RACE reads again and assigns one entry to each CDR3 protein, with no DNA. The listing contains approximately 37,000 distinct CDR3 sequences. Sequencing was done on a sample of memory CD8+ T cells from blood. The receptor set was obtained from a human donor in good health. Some clones in this sample may be carry-over from other donors' samples.

The J gene is TRBJ1-1, the V gene TRBV5-1; no DNA is available, so the TRBD1 call from TCRdb remains unchecked. The CDR3 sequence is 14 residues long. Germline loops: CDR1 SGHRS, CDR2 YFSETQ. CDR3 sequence: CASSLAGVGAEAFF.

This chain joins TRBV29-1 and TRBJ2-2; TCRdb's D call of TRBD1 is untestable without DNA. The CDR3 runs 14 residues. Germline loops: CDR1 SQVTM, CDR2 ANQGSEA. The CDR3 loop reads CSAEDREITGELFF.

This chain links TRBV7-9 with TRBJ2-6. CDR1 and CDR2 from the germline V gene are SEHNR and FQNEAQ (reference sequence). The CDR3 covers 17 residues. This CDR3 is CASSPTHSVPGANVLTF.

This chain uses TRBV4-1 with TRBJ1-1; TCRdb calls TRBD1, which cannot be checked without DNA. This CDR3 comprises 15 residues. The germline gives CDR1 MGHRA, CDR2 YSYEKL. The CDR3 here is CASSQAWTGNTEAFF.

The chain uses TRBV7-6 and TRBJ2-1; no DNA is available, so the TRBD2 call from TCRdb remains unchecked. Germline CDR1 reads SGHVS; CDR2 reads FNYEAQ. This CDR3 is 16 amino acids long. CDR3 protein: CASSYDLAGGYNEQFF.